This TCR beta chain was identified in a study of T-cell reconstitution after alpha-beta-depleted transplantation in children. TCRbeta library preparation incorporated unique molecular identifiers. MiXCR was run by TCRdb on the PCR reads, yielding one entry per CDR3 protein. The table has a few hundred thousand distinct CDR3 sequences, under 13% seen once. CDR1 is LNHNV and CDR2 is YYDKDF in the germline V gene (reference sequence). This CDR3 is built from 14 residues. Losses at the gene ends were 4 bases for V and 7 bases for J; bases not matched to a gene: 7. The receptor's source is a human donor who donated a stem cell graft to a child with acute myeloid leukemia. The source was PBMCs from the stem cell graft donor, collected from the stem cell graft. This chain joins TRBV15 and TRBJ2-1, with 7 nucleotides matching TRBD1. CDR3 loop: CATSTGQVLNEQFF. Written as DNA, the CDR3 is TGTGCCACCAGCACAGGACAGGTCTTGAATGAGCAGTTCTTC.